The clone carrying this TCR beta chain was observed a single time. Its antigen remains unknown. This sample stems from a study of blood T cells in healthy people across ages. Whole-study findings and limits: Older individuals had lower TCR beta diversity per million T cells (the decline was roughly linear).

Russia was home to the donors, healthy Caucasian individuals aged about 6 to 90. With 6 bases clipped from V and 9 bases from J, the junction kept 7 bases outside the gene matches. The CDR3 loop spans 12 amino acids. A second PCR of 7 to 11 cycles used a sample-barcoded 5' primer and a J-beta primer mix. In TCRdb, the 5' RACE reads were re-called with MiXCR into one record per CDR3 protein. The repertoire has about 800,000 distinct CDR3 sequences, around 45% of them found once; the top ten carry 15% to 20%. Material for sequencing was blood. The V and J genes are TRBV12-3 or TRBV12-4 and TRBJ2-7; 8 bases are a match to TRBD1. The sequence was collected from a man older than 75 in good health. Here the CDR3 DNA reads TGTGCCAGCAGCGGGACAGGCGATGGGCAGTACTTC. Protein sequence: CASSGTGDGQYF.